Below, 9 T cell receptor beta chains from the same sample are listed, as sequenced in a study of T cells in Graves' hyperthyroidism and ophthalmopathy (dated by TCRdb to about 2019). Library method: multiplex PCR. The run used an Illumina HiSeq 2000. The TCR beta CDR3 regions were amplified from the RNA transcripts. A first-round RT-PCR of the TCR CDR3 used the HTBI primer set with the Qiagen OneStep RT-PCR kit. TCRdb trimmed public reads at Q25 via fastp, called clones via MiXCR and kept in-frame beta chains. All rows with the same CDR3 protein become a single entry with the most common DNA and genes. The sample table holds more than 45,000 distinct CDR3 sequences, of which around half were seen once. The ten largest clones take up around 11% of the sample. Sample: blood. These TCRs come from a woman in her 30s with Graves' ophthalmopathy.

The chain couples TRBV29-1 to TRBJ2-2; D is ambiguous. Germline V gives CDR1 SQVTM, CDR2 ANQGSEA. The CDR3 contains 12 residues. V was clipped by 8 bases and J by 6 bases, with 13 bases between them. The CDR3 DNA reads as TGCAGCCTAACGCGGCTCTCCGGGGAGCTGTTTTTT. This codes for CSLTRLSGELFF.

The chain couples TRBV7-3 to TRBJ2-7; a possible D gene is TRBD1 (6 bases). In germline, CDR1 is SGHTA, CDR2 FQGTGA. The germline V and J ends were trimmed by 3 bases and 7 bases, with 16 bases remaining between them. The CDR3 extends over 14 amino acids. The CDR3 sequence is CASSLGHRAGEQYF. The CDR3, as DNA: TGTGCCAGCAGCTTGGGACACCGGGCCGGGGAGCAGTACTTC.

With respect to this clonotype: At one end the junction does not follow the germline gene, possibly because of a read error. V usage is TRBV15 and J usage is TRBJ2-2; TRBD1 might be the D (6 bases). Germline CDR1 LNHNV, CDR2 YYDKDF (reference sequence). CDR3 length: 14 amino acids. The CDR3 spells CASSRGVTTGELFF. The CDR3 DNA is TGTGCCTCCAGCAGGGGCGTAACCACCGGGGAGCTGTTTTTT.

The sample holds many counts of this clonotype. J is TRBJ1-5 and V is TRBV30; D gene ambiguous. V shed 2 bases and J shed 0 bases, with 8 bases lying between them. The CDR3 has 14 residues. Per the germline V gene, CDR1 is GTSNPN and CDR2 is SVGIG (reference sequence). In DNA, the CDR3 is TGTGCCTGGAGTTCCACCGATAGCAATCAGCCCCAGCATTTT. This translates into CAWSSTDSNQPQHF. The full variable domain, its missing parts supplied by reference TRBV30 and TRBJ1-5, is SQTIHQWPATLVQPVGSPLSLECTVEGTSNPNLYWYRQAAGRGLQLLFYSVGIGQISSEVPQNLSASRPQDRQFILSSKKLLLSDSGFYLCAWSSTDSNQPQHFGDGTRLSIL.

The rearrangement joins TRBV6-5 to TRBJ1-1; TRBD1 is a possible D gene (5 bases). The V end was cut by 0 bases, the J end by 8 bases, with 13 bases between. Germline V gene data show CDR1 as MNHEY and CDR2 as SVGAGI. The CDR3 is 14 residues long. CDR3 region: CASSYSGLAGEAFF. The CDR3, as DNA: TGTGCCAGCAGTTACTCGGGACTAGCGGGAGAAGCTTTCTTT.

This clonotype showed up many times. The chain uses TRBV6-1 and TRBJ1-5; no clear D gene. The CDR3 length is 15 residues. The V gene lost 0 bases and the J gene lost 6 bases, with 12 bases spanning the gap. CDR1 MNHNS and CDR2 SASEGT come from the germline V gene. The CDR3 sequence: CASSEAKWEGQPQHF. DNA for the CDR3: TGTGCCAGCAGTGAAGCAAAGTGGGAGGGTCAGCCCCAGCATTTT.

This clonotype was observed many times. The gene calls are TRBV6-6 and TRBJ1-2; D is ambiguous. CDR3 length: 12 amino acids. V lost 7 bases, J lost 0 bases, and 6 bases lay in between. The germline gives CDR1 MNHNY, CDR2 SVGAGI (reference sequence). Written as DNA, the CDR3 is TGTGCCAGCAACACACCTAACTATGGCTACACCTTC. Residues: CASNTPNYGYTF.

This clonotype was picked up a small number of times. Here the CDR3 reads CAVRVRGMREGYTF. As DNA, the CDR3 is TGTGCCGTAAGAGTGAGGGGAATGAGGGAGGGCTACACCTTC. This chain connects TRBV28 to TRBJ1-2; possibly TRBD1 for D (5 bases). Germline V gene data show CDR1 as MDHEN and CDR2 as SYDVKM. This CDR3 is 14 amino acids long. Trimming left V 11 bases short and J 8 bases short, with 24 bases between.

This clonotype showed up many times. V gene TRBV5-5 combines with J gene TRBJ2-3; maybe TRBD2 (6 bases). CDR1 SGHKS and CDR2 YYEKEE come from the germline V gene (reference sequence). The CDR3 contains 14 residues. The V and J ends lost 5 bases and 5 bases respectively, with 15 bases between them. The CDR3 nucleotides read TGTGCCAGCAGGACGGGACTCGCGAAAGATACGCAGTATTTT. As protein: CASRTGLAKDTQYF. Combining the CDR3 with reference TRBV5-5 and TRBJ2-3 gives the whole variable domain DAGVTQSPTHLIKTRGQQVTLRCSPISGHKSVSWYQQVLGQGPQFIFQYYEKEERGRGNFPDRFSARQFPNYSSELNVNALLLGDSALYLCASRTGLAKDTQYFGPGTRLTVL.